The entry below describes one T cell receptor beta chain. Its antigen remains unknown. UMIs and sample barcodes were carried by the TCR alpha and TCR beta cDNA libraries that 5'RACE produced using constant-segment primers. TCRdb analysed the 5' RACE reads with MiXCR anew, one entry per CDR3 protein. The repertoire holds fewer than 250,000 distinct CDR3 sequences, with about 16% as singletons. These data originate in a study of T-cell memory formation after mild COVID-19. Germline values: CDR1 SGHRS, CDR2 YFSETQ. Between the trimmed V and J ends, which lost 4 bases and 5 bases, there was a span of 15 bases. This CDR3 has 15 amino acids. Study-level points and caveats: The second-wave clones peaking on day 37 were not confirmed as SARS-CoV-2-specific. That cross-reactive memory joined was suggested by some responding clones appearing in pre-infection memory.

Input material: PBMCs or a T cell subset sorted from them (not recorded which). The TCR originated in an adult woman who had mild COVID-19 (a few samples of this study predate the infection). Cell type and time point are not known. This chain connects TRBV5-1 to TRBJ1-4; D gene uncertain. The CDR3 loop is CASSAPGGTNEKLFF. The CDR3 region has the DNA TGCGCCAGCAGCGCACCAGGTGGAACGAATGAAAAACTGTTTTTT.